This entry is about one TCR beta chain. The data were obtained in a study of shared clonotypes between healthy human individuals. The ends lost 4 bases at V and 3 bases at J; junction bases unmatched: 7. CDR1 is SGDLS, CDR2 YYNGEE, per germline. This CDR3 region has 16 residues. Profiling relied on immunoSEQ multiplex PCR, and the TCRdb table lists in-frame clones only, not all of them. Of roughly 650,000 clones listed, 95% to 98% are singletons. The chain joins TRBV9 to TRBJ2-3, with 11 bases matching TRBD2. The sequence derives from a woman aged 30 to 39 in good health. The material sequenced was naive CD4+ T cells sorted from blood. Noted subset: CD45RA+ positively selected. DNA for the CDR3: TGTGCCAGCAGCCGTATGCTAGCGGGAGGAACAGATACGCAGTATTTT. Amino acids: CASSRMLAGGTDTQYF.